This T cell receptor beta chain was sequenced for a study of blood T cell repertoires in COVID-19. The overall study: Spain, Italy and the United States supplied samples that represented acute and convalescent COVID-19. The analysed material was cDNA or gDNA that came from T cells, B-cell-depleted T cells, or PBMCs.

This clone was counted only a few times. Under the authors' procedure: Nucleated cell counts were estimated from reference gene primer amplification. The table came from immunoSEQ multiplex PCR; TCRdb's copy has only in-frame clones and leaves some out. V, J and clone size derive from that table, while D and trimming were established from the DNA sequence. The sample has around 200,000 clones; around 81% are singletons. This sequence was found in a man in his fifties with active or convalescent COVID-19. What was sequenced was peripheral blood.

This CDR3 is CASSIREFAGNTIYF. The CDR3 DNA follows: TGCGCCAGCAGCATCCGGGAATTCGCTGGAAACACCATATATTTT. This rearrangement joins TRBV4-1 to TRBJ1-3, with D unresolved. Trimming took 5 bases from V and 2 from J, leaving 13 bases between them. Per the germline V gene, CDR1 is MGHRA and CDR2 is YSYEKL. The CDR3 is 15 residues long.